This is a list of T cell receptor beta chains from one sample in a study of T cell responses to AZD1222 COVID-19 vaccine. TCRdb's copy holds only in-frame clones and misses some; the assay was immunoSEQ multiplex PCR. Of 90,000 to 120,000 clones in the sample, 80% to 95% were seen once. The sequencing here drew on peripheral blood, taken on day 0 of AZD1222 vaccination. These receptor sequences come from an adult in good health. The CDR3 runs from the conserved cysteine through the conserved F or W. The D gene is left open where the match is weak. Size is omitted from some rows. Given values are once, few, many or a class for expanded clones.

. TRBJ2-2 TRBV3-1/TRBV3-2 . CASSLTTGNRGELFF TGTGCCAGCAGCCTTACCACCGGAAATAGAGGGGAGCTGTTTTTT
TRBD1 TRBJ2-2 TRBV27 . CASSPSDRVVNTGELFF TGTGCCAGCAGCCCATCTGACAGGGTGGTGAACACCGGGGAGCTGTTTTTT
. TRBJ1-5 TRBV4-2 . CASSQDFLGNQPQHF TGTGCCAGCAGCCAGGACTTCTTAGGCAATCAGCCCCAGCATTTT
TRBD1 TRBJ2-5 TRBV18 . CASSPNRGFETQYF TGTGCCAGCTCACCAAACAGGGGGTTTGAGACCCAGTACTTC
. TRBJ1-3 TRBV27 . CASRGQSGNTIYF TGTGCCAGCAGAGGACAGTCTGGAAACACCATATATTTT
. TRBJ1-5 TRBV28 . CASSHGGENQPQHF TGTGCCAGCAGTCATGGGGGGGAGAACCAGCCCCAGCATTTT
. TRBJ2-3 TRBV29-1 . CSHYGAGRSDTQYF TGCAGCCACTACGGGGCGGGTCGATCGGATACGCAGTATTTT
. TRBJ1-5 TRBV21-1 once CASSRGQVGYSNQPQHF TGTGCCAGCAGCAGAGGACAGGTAGGTTATAGCAATCAGCCCCAGCATTTT
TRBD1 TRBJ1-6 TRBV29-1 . CIGTGASPLHF TGCATAGGGACAGGGGCTTCACCCCTCCACTTT
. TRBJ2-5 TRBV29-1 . CSVAKGNFVQETQYF TGCAGCGTTGCTAAGGGGAATTTCGTCCAAGAGACCCAGTACTTC
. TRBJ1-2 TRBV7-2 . CASSLAAGDYGYTF TGTGCCAGCAGCTTAGCGGCAGGGGACTATGGCTACACCTTC
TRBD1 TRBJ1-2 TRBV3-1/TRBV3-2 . CASSPSRGPVDNYGYTF TGTGCCAGCAGCCCGTCAAGGGGGCCGGTGGATAACTATGGCTACACCTTC
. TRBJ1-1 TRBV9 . CASSVVGGVGTEAFF TGTGCCAGCAGCGTAGTGGGAGGGGTGGGAACTGAAGCTTTCTTT
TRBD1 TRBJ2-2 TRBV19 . CASSRQGTAIAGELFF TGTGCCAGTAGTCGACAGGGAACGGCGATCGCCGGGGAGCTGTTTTTT
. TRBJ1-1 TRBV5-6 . CASSLGRGVEAFF TGTGCCAGCAGCTTAGGTAGGGGAGTAGAAGCTTTCTTT
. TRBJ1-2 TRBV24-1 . CATSDLTSYGYTF TGTGCCACCAGTGATTTGACATCTTATGGCTACACCTTC
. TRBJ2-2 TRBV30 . CAWSITSNGELFF TGTGCCTGGAGTATAACTTCCAACGGGGAGCTGTTTTTT
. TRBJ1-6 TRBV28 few CASSLGQRYNSPLHF TGTGCCAGCAGTTTAGGTCAGAGATATAATTCACCCCTCCACTTT
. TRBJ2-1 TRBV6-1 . CASSEASGGRDNEQFF TGTGCCAGCAGTGAAGCGTCCGGGGGTAGGGACAATGAGCAGTTCTTC
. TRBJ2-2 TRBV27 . CASSLSFLGATGELFF TGTGCCAGCAGTTTATCGTTTCTCGGGGCAACCGGGGAGCTGTTTTTT
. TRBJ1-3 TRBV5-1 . CASSLGTVSGNTIYF TGCGCCAGCAGCTTGGGGACAGTCTCTGGAAACACCATATATTTT
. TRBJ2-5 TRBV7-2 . CASSLGGRGQETQYF TGTGCCAGCAGCTTAGGAGGTCGGGGACAAGAGACCCAGTACTTC
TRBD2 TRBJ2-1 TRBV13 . CASSFSGLAGLINEQFF TGTGCCAGCAGCTTTAGCGGACTAGCGGGGCTAATCAATGAGCAGTTCTTC
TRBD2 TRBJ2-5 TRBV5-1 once CASRGRLAGEYETQYF TGCGCCAGCAGGGGGCGACTAGCTGGGGAGTACGAGACCCAGTACTTC
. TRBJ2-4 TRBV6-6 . CASSPQADKNIQYF TGTGCCAGCAGCCCCCAGGCAGACAAAAACATTCAGTACTTC
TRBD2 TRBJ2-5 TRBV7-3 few CASSLVAGVGQETQYF TGTGCCAGCAGCTTAGTAGCGGGAGTAGGACAAGAGACCCAGTACTTC
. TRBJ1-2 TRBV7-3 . CASSLFQGAGYTF TGTGCCAGCAGCTTATTCCAGGGTGCAGGCTACACCTTC
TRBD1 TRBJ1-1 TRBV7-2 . CASSSGQGNTEAFF TGTGCCAGCAGCTCCGGACAGGGGAACACTGAAGCTTTCTTT
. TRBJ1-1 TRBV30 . CAWSTGRTNTEAFF TGTGCCTGGAGTACGGGACGCACGAACACTGAAGCTTTCTTT
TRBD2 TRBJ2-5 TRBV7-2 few CASRIVSGETQYF TGTGCCAGCAGGATCGTTAGCGGGGAGACCCAGTACTTC
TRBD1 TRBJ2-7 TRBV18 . CASSPGKSDRGPTYEQYF TGTGCCAGCTCACCAGGGAAAAGTGACAGGGGACCTACCTACGAGCAGTACTTC
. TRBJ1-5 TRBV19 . CASRMGTDSNQPQHF TGTGCCAGTAGGATGGGGACGGATAGCAATCAGCCCCAGCATTTT
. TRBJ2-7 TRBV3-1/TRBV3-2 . CASSQERNPFYEQYF TGTGCCAGCAGCCAAGAAAGAAATCCCTTCTACGAGCAGTACTTC
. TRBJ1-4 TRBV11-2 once CASSLIATNEKLFF TGTGCCAGCAGCTTAATTGCAACTAATGAAAAACTGTTTTTT
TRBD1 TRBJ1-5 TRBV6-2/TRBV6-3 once CASSWQGGNQPQHF TGTGCCAGCAGTTGGCAGGGGGGCAATCAGCCCCAGCATTTT
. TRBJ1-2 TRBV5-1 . CASSTESHYGYTF TGCGCCAGCAGCACAGAGTCTCACTATGGCTACACCTTC
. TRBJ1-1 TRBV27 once CASSLSAGAPNTEAFF TGTGCCAGCAGTTTATCAGCAGGAGCCCCGAACACTGAAGCTTTCTTT
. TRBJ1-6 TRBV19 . CASSPSDLDSPLHF TGTGCCAGTAGTCCTTCGGACCTCGATTCACCCCTCCACTTT
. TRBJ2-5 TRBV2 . CAITRDNQETQYF TGTGCCATCACCCGTGATAACCAAGAGACCCAGTACTTC
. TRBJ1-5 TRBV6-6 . CATGEGAVFQPQHF TGTGCCACCGGGGAGGGTGCGGTATTTCAGCCCCAGCATTTT
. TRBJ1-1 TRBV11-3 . CASSFGINTEAFF TGTGCCAGCAGCTTTGGGATAAACACTGAAGCTTTCTTT
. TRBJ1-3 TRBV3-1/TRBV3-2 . CASSQRGVGNTIYF TGTGCCAGCAGCCAACGGGGAGTTGGAAACACCATATATTTT
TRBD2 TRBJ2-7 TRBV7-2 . CASSWSGGASYEQYF TGTGCCAGCAGCTGGAGCGGGGGGGCCTCCTACGAGCAGTACTTC
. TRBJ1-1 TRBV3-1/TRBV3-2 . CASSQLGSYTEAFF TGTGCCAGCAGCCAACTCGGGAGTTACACTGAAGCTTTCTTT
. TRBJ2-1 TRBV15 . CATSSLGRDPYNEQFF TGTGCCACCAGCAGTTTGGGGCGGGACCCCTACAATGAGCAGTTCTTC
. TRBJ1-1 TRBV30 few CAWSATGNTEAFF TGTGCCTGGAGTGCGACAGGGAACACTGAAGCTTTCTTT
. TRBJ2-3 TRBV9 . CASSVATGVSTDTQYF TGTGCCAGCAGCGTAGCTACGGGGGTTAGCACAGATACGCAGTATTTT
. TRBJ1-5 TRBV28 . CATLDPNQPQHF TGTGCCACTCTGGACCCTAATCAGCCCCAGCATTTT
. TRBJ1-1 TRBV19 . CASSARPKAFF TGTGCCAGTAGTGCCCGCCCGAAAGCTTTCTTT
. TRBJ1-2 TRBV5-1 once CASSSSGMVDGYTF TGCGCCAGCAGCTCGAGCGGGATGGTTGATGGCTACACCTTC
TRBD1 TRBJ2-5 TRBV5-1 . CASSLGQGQETQYF TGCGCCAGCAGCTTGGGACAGGGCCAAGAGACCCAGTACTTC
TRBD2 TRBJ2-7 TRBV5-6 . CASSLLGGRITYEQYF TGTGCCAGCAGCCTTCTGGGCGGGAGGATAACCTACGAGCAGTACTTC
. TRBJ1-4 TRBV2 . CASSPGTPRNEKLFF TGTGCCAGCAGCCCTGGGACTCCCCGGAATGAAAAACTGTTTTTT
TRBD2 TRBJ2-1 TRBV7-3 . CASSPTSGRGNEQFF TGTGCCAGCAGCCCGACTAGCGGGAGAGGGAATGAGCAGTTCTTC
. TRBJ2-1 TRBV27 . CASSLFARSSWNEQFF TGTGCCAGCAGTTTATTTGCGCGCTCCAGCTGGAATGAGCAGTTCTTC
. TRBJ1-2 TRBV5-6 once CASSLAGRGGYGYTF TGTGCCAGCAGCTTGGCCGGGCGGGGCGGCTATGGCTACACCTTC
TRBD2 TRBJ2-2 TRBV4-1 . CASSQDLLAGGPITGELFF TGCGCCAGCAGCCAAGATTTGCTAGCGGGAGGGCCGATCACCGGGGAGCTGTTTTTT
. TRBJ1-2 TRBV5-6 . CASSLVGPLGGYTF TGTGCCAGCAGCTTGGTGGGACCCCTCGGGGGCTACACCTTC
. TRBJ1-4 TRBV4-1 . CASSPSHRTRQEKLFF TGCGCCAGCAGCCCCAGCCACCGGACTCGCCAGGAAAAACTGTTTTTT